These 15 T cell receptor beta chains originate from one sample sequenced in a study of long-term antiretroviral therapy in people with HIV. A v3.0 immunoSEQ assay was performed at survey level. Clones were sequenced by immunoSEQ multiplex PCR, and TCRdb holds only the in-frame ones, with some missing. There are over 25,000 clones in the sample; 95% to 98% occur only once, and 1.5% to 2% lies in the top ten. Source: unsorted PBMCs, taken 7.6 years after starting antiretroviral therapy. These receptors came from a man aged 30-40 years with HIV.

The CDR3 DNA follows: TGCAGCGTTAGAGACACTGAAGCTTTCTTT. It yields the protein CSVRDTEAFF. The gene calls are TRBV29-1 and TRBJ1-1; D gene uncertain. Germline V gene sequence: CDR1 SQVTM, CDR2 ANQGSEA. The CDR3 runs to 10 residues. Between the trimmed V and J ends, which lost 5 bases and 3 bases, there was a span of 4 bases. Together with reference TRBV29-1 and TRBJ1-1, the CDR3 gives the full variable domain: SAVISQKPSRDICQRGTSLTIQCQVDSQVTMMFWYRQQPGQSLTLIATANQGSEATYESGFVIDKFPISRPNLTFSTLTVSNMSPEDSSIYLCSVRDTEAFFGQGTRLTVV.

This chain uses TRBV10-3 with TRBJ2-3; TRBD2 matches 9 bases. CDR1 and CDR2 (germline): ENHRY, SYGVKD. V lost 6 bases and J lost 1; bases outside the gene matches: 11. This CDR3 has 17 residues. In DNA, the CDR3 is TGTGCCATCAGCAGGCACTCGAAGCGGGGGGGCACAGATACGCAGTATTTT. It encodes CAISRHSKRGGTDTQYF.

This chain joins TRBV6-5 and TRBJ1-2, with 7 bases matching TRBD1. The ends lost 6 bases at V and 6 bases at J; junction bases unmatched: 7. The germline V gene has CDR1 MNHEY and CDR2 SVGAGI. The CDR3 is made up of 13 amino acids. CDR3 DNA sequence: TGTGCCAGCAGACACGACAGGGCGGATGGCTACACCTTC. It codes for CASRHDRADGYTF.

The chain employs TRBV6-1 and TRBJ1-5; D unclear. V lost 8 bases to trimming and J lost 3 bases, with 11 bases between them. CDR3 length: 13 amino acids. Germline V CDR1 and CDR2: MNHNS, SASEGT. The CDR3 nucleotides read TGTGCCAGCTGCACCCCCACCAATCAGCCCCAGCATTTT. Translated: CASCTPTNQPQHF.

V and J are TRBV5-1 and TRBJ1-1, with a possible D match to TRBD1 (5 bases). Per germline, CDR1 SGHRS and CDR2 YFSETQ. This CDR3 has 13 residues. V dropped 2 bases and J dropped 6 bases, with 11 bases sitting between them. CDR3 sequence reads: CASSFSGVAEAFF. DNA of the CDR3: TGCGCCAGCAGCTTCTCGGGGGTGGCTGAAGCTTTCTTT.

This chain's CDR3 is CASSLEGTGYGYTF. CDR3 DNA: TGCGCCAGCAGCTTGGAAGGGACTGGCTATGGCTACACCTTC. The chain carries TRBV5-1 and TRBJ1-2; perhaps TRBD1 as D (5 bases). The V end was cut by 0 bases, the J end by 4 bases, with 10 bases between. Germline values: CDR1 SGHRS, CDR2 YFSETQ. The CDR3 length is 14 residues. Looking up the rest from reference TRBV5-1 and TRBJ1-2 gives the full variable domain: KAGVTQTPRYLIKTRGQQVTLSCSPISGHRSVSWYQQTPGQGLQFLFEYFSETQRNKGNFPGRFSGRQFSNSRSEMNVSTLELGDSALYLCASSLEGTGYGYTFGSGTRLTVV.

This sequence joins TRBV5-1 and TRBJ1-1; 8 bases line up with TRBD1. After removal of 1 base from V and 2 bases from J, the junction contained 7 bases not matched to a gene. CDR1 is SGHRS and CDR2 is YFSETQ in the germline V gene. The CDR3 length is 16 residues. The CDR3 loop is CASSLFVGQGNTEAFF. The CDR3 coding sequence is TGCGCCAGCAGCTTGTTTGTAGGACAGGGTAACACTGAAGCTTTCTTT.

V is TRBV6-1 and J is TRBJ1-5, with unresolved D. The CDR3 is made up of 15 amino acids. V lost 1 base and J lost 3, with 10 bases in between. CDR1 and CDR2 from the germline V gene are MNHNS and SASEGT. In nucleotides, the CDR3 is TGTGCCAGCAGTGAAGTGGGAGGATTCAATCAGCCCCAGCATTTT. Its protein is CASSEVGGFNQPQHF.

The chain joins TRBV29-1 to TRBJ2-7; the D is unclear. V lost 6 bases and J lost 5, with 11 bases in between. Germline V gene data show CDR1 as SQVTM and CDR2 as ANQGSEA. This CDR3 has 11 residues. The CDR3 spells CSVRARDEQYF. The DNA for the CDR3 is TGCAGCGTAAGAGCAAGAGACGAGCAGTACTTC.

This clone was counted once. The rearrangement links TRBV7-2 to TRBJ2-7; 9 nucleotides line up with TRBD2. This CDR3 has 15 residues. V was clipped by 0 bases and J by 4 bases; unmatched bases: 4. In germline, CDR1 is SGHTA, CDR2 FQGNSA. CDR3 in DNA: TGTGCCAGCAGCTTAGCCCGGACTAGCGATTACGAGCAGTACTTC. As protein: CASSLARTSDYEQYF.

The rearrangement uses TRBV7-6 and TRBJ1-2; D gene uncertain. Between the trimmed V and J ends, which lost 5 bases and 3 bases, there was a span of 16 bases. The CDR3 loop spans 15 amino acids. Germline V gene sequence: CDR1 SGHVS, CDR2 FNYEAQ. CDR3 amino acids: CASSPGALGHYGYTF. The CDR3 nucleotides read TGTGCCAGCAGCCCCGGAGCCCTAGGTCACTATGGCTACACCTTC. The full variable domain, in which reference TRBV7-6 and TRBJ1-2 provide the parts outside the CDR3, is GAGVSQSPRYKVTKRGQDVALRCDPISGHVSLYWYRQALGQGPEFLTYFNYEAQQDKSGLPNDRFSAERPEGSISTLTIQRTEQRDSAMYRCASSPGALGHYGYTFGSGTRLTVV.

V is TRBV2 and J is TRBJ1-4, with D perhaps TRBD1 (5 bases). Per germline, CDR1 SNHLY and CDR2 FYNNEI. The CDR3 length is 14 residues. Trimming took off 4 bases at V and 4 bases at J, with 10 bases between the two ends. The CDR3 reads CASSVPGLNEKLFF. In DNA form, the CDR3 reads TGTGCCAGCAGTGTACCGGGGCTTAATGAAAAACTGTTTTTT.

V usage is TRBV11-2 and J usage is TRBJ1-2, with D maybe TRBD1 (5 bases). In germline, CDR1 is SGHAT, CDR2 FQNNGV. This CDR3 contains 13 residues. V was shortened by 5 bases and J by 7 bases, with 14 bases between the two germline ends. The DNA of the CDR3 is TGTGCCAGCAGCCCTCCTGACAGCTTTGGCTACACCTTC. This encodes CASSPPDSFGYTF.

This chain joins TRBV13 and TRBJ2-7; perhaps TRBD1 as D (6 bases). This CDR3 has 13 residues. V dropped 5 bases and J dropped 6 bases, with 14 bases sitting between them. Germline loops: CDR1 PRHDT, CDR2 FYEKMQ (reference sequence). Here the CDR3 reads CASSRTGFSEQYF. The CDR3 coding sequence is TGTGCCAGCAGCCGTACAGGGTTTAGCGAGCAGTACTTC.

The chain carries TRBV27 and TRBJ2-1; no firm D call. CDR1 MNHEY and CDR2 SMNVEV come from the germline V gene (reference sequence). With 2 bases removed from V and 7 bases from J, the gap between germline ends came to 9 bases. CDR3 length: 13 residues. The CDR3 nucleotides read TGTGCCAGCAGTTTAGGGGATCAGAATGAGCAGTTCTTC. Its protein is CASSLGDQNEQFF.